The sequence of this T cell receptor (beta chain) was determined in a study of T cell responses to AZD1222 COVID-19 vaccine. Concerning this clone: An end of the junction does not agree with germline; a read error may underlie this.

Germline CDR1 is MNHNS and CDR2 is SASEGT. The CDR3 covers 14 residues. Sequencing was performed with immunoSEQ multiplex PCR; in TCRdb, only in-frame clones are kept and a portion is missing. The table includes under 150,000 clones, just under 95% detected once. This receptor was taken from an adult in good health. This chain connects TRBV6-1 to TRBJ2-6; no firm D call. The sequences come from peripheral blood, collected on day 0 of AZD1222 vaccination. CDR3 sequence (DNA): TGTGCCAGCAGGGAAGGATCGGGGGCCAACGTCCTGACTTTC. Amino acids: CASREGSGANVLTF.